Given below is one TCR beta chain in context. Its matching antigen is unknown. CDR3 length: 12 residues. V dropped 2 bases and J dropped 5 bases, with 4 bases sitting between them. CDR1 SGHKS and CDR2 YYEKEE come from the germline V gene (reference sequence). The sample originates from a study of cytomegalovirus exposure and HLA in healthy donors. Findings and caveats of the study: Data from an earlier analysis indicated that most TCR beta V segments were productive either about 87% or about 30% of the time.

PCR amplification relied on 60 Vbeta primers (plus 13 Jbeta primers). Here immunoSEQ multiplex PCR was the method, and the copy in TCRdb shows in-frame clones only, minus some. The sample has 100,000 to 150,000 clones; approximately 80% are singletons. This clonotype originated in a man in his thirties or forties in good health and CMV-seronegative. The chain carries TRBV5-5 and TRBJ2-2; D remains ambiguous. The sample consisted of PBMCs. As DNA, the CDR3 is TGTGCCAGCAGCTTAGCTACCGGGGAGCTGTTTTTT. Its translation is CASSLATGELFF.